Shown below are 29 T cell receptor beta chains from a single sample sequenced in a study of beta chain features in type 1 diabetes. All of the isolated RNA was reverse transcribed, so expressed TCRB transcripts were sequenced. Data came from immunoSEQ multiplex PCR; TCRdb stores just in-frame clones and leaves some out. The table has under 200,000 clones, roughly 8% seen once; the top ten hold about 0.5%. These receptors are not linked to any known antigen. Broader study findings: Type 1 diabetes patients had moderately but significantly shorter TCRB CDR3s in all four CD4+ subsets.

Sequencing input: central memory CD4+ T cells from blood. The source of these receptors is a woman between 18 and 29 years old with type 1 diabetes.

Ten or more counts support this clone. Within the sample, other DNA sequences also encode this same CDR3. The chain combines TRBV7-2 with TRBJ2-1, with D hard to call. V gave up 2 bases and J gave up 6 bases, with 8 bases separating them. This CDR3 region has 13 residues. CDR1 SGHTA and CDR2 FQGNSA come from the germline V gene. Written as DNA, the CDR3 is TGTGCCAGCAGCTTATCTCGCGGCAATGAGCAGTTCTTC. As protein: CASSLSRGNEQFF.

The chain employs TRBV4-1 and TRBJ2-3, with 14 bases lining up with TRBD2. This CDR3 has 18 amino acids. The V and J ends lost 3 bases and 0 bases, in that order; junction bases with no gene match: 5. The V gene's germline CDR1 is MGHRA and CDR2 YSYEKL. The CDR3 coding sequence is TGCGCCAGCAGCCAGGGGACTAGCGGGGGAGTCAGCACAGATACGCAGTATTTT. It yields the protein CASSQGTSGGVSTDTQYF.

The table lists this clone with a few counts. The chain carries TRBV19 and TRBJ1-2; tentatively, D is TRBD1 (5 bases). Looked up from germline, CDR1 is LNHDA and CDR2 is SQIVND (reference sequence). This CDR3 is built from 13 residues. Between the trimmed V and J ends, which lost 7 bases and 3 bases, there was a span of 12 bases. The CDR3 here is CASTEWGDYGYTF. The CDR3 bases are TGTGCCAGTACAGAGTGGGGGGACTATGGCTACACCTTC.

Only a few counts were recorded for this clone. The chain employs TRBV28 and TRBJ2-7; 7 nucleotides agree with TRBD2. This CDR3 has 15 residues. Per germline, CDR1 MDHEN and CDR2 SYDVKM. With V trimmed by 6 bases and J by 3 bases, 11 bases remained unmatched. Written as DNA, the CDR3 is TGTGCCAGCAGCTTTGAATACCGGGACTACTACGAGCAGTACTTC. Its protein is CASSFEYRDYYEQYF. The full variable domain, its missing parts supplied by reference TRBV28 and TRBJ2-7, is DVKVTQSSRYLVKRTGEKVFLECVQDMDHENMFWYRQDPGLGLRLIYFSYDVKMKEKGDIPEGYSVSREKKERFSLILESASTNQTSMYLCASSFEYRDYYEQYFGPGTRLTVT.

Details on this clone: At one end, the junction sequence differs from germline, possibly due to a read error. The chain carries TRBV14 and TRBJ2-1; 9 bases line up with TRBD1. Germline loops: CDR1 SGHDN, CDR2 FVKESK. The CDR3 sequence is 13 residues long. CDR3 sequence (DNA): TGTGCCAGCAGCGAAGACTACAGGGGGCGGCAGTTCTTC. Translating it yields CASSEDYRGRQFF.

This clone was counted a few times. The J gene is TRBJ1-1, the V gene TRBV19; D is possibly TRBD1 (6 bases). Germline CDR1 is LNHDA and CDR2 is SQIVND (reference sequence). This CDR3 region has 15 residues. V lost 4 bases, J lost 0 bases, and 12 bases lay in between. DNA of the CDR3: TGTGCCAGTAGTAGGCACAGGGCTATGAACACTGAAGCTTTCTTT. It specifies CASSRHRAMNTEAFF. Together with reference TRBV19 and TRBJ1-1, the CDR3 gives the full variable domain: DGGITQSPKYLFRKEGQNVTLSCEQNLNHDAMYWYRQDPGQGLRLIYYSQIVNDFQKGDIAEGYSVSREKKESFPLTVTSAQKNPTAFYLCASSRHRAMNTEAFFGQGTRLTVV.

This clone is classed as medium-sized. The rearrangement links TRBV7-3 to TRBJ2-7, with 10 bases fitting TRBD2. The germline V gene encodes CDR1 SGHTA and CDR2 FQGTGA. This CDR3 has 15 residues. Trimming at V came to 5 bases and at J to 5 bases, leaving 9 bases not matched to a gene. This CDR3 reads CASSRGGTSVDEQYF. As DNA, the CDR3 is TGTGCCAGCAGCCGGGGAGGGACTAGCGTGGACGAGCAGTACTTC.

The genes are TRBV28 and TRBJ1-4; 9 nucleotides agree with TRBD1. The CDR3 covers 14 residues. Germline values: CDR1 MDHEN, CDR2 SYDVKM. With V trimmed by 5 bases and J by 11 bases, 9 bases remained unmatched. The CDR3 nucleotides read TGTGCCAGCAGTGGGGACAGGGTCGGGGAGAAACTGTTTTTT. Translating it yields CASSGDRVGEKLFF.

V and J are TRBV6-5 and TRBJ2-7, with a possible D match to TRBD1 (6 bases). Trimming took 2 bases from V and 1 from J, leaving 12 bases between them. CDR1 and CDR2 (germline): MNHEY, SVGAGI. This CDR3 region has 15 residues. The CDR3 spells CASSYDGQPSYEQYF. In DNA form, the CDR3 reads TGTGCCAGCAGTTACGACGGACAGCCTTCCTACGAGCAGTACTTC.

The genes are TRBV6-4 and TRBJ2-1; TRBD2 aligns across 13 bases. The J segment lost 9 bases and the V segment lost 5 bases, leaving 7 bases of the junction unmatched. The CDR3 sequence is 15 residues long. The germline gives CDR1 MRHNA, CDR2 SNTAGT. The CDR3 loop reads CASSHGLAGVGEQFF. The DNA of the CDR3 is TGTGCCAGCAGTCACGGACTAGCGGGAGTGGGTGAGCAGTTCTTC.

V gene TRBV6-5 combines with J gene TRBJ2-2; weak D call: TRBD1 (5 bases). CDR3 size: 15 residues. Looked up from germline, CDR1 is MNHEY and CDR2 is SVGAGI. The V gene lost 1 base and the J gene lost 7 bases, with 13 bases spanning the gap. CDR3 loop: CASSYWYSQGGELFF. The DNA of the CDR3 is TGTGCCAGCAGTTACTGGTACTCTCAGGGCGGGGAGCTGTTTTTT.

The chain links TRBV4-3 to TRBJ1-4; unclear D gene. V was shortened by 0 bases and J by 7 bases, with 6 bases between the two germline ends. The germline V gene has CDR1 LGHNA and CDR2 YSLEER. The CDR3 contains 13 residues. The CDR3 DNA reads TGCGCCAGCAGCCAAGACAGGTCTGAAAAACTGTTTTTT. Translating it yields CASSQDRSEKLFF.

A few counts support this clone. The J gene is TRBJ1-3, the V gene TRBV5-1; maybe TRBD1 (6 bases). The germline V and J ends were trimmed by 4 bases and 2 bases, with 16 bases remaining between them. Germline loops: CDR1 SGHRS, CDR2 YFSETQ. The CDR3 is 16 amino acids. CDR3 DNA: TGCGCCAGCAGCCCCCAGGTTAACAGGGCTGGAAACACCATATATTTT. Protein sequence: CASSPQVNRAGNTIYF.

The chain joins TRBV2 to TRBJ2-2; possible D gene TRBD1, 6 bases. The CDR3 has 16 residues. CDR1 and CDR2 from the germline V gene are SNHLY and FYNNEI. Trimming took off 8 bases at V and 0 bases at J, with 16 bases between the two ends. The CDR3 coding sequence is TGTGCCAGCGGAATAGACAGGACCGCGAACACCGGGGAGCTGTTTTTT. Its protein is CASGIDRTANTGELFF.

This clone was observed many times. The chain uses TRBV4-3 and TRBJ2-7, with TRBD1 matching over 9 bases. Germline V gives CDR1 LGHNA, CDR2 YSLEER. The length of the CDR3 is 15 residues. The V and J ends lost 0 bases and 6 bases, in that order; junction bases with no gene match: 6. The CDR3 spells CASSQDRQGVREQYF. In DNA, the CDR3 is TGCGCCAGCAGCCAAGATAGACAGGGGGTTCGCGAGCAGTACTTC.

This clone was counted between two and nine times. The V call is TRBV5-4, the J call TRBJ2-3; 11 bases are a match to TRBD2. Per the germline V gene, CDR1 is SGHNT and CDR2 is YYREEE (reference sequence). The ends lost 3 bases at V and 3 bases at J; junction bases unmatched: 6. The CDR3 consists of 16 residues. The CDR3 spells CASSSSGGSATDTQYF. DNA for the CDR3: TGTGCCAGCAGCTCTAGCGGGGGGTCTGCTACAGATACGCAGTATTTT.

Worth noting for this clone: Other DNA sequences from this sample encode an identical CDR3 as well. The chain is built from TRBV15 and TRBJ2-6; a possible D gene is TRBD2 (6 bases). Looked up from germline, CDR1 is LNHNV and CDR2 is YYDKDF (reference sequence). The V and J ends lost 0 bases and 2 bases respectively, with 11 bases between them. CDR3 length: 17 amino acids. CDR3 sequence: CATSRDRGGTGANVLTF. The CDR3 region has the DNA TGTGCCACCAGCAGAGATCGTGGGGGGACTGGGGCCAACGTCCTGACTTTC.

J is TRBJ1-6 and V is TRBV10-3, with 8 bases lining up with TRBD1. V shed 3 bases, J shed 10 bases, and the junction held 8 bases outside the gene matches. Germline V gene sequence: CDR1 ENHRY, CDR2 SYGVKD. The CDR3 loop spans 15 amino acids. The CDR3 spells CAISDVDRGYSPLHF. CDR3 sequence (DNA): TGTGCCATCAGTGATGTCGACAGGGGATACTCACCCCTCCACTTT.

The chain links TRBV11-3 to TRBJ2-3; unclear D gene. This CDR3 has 11 amino acids. V lost 6 bases and J 3 bases, leaving 4 bases between the germline ends. Germline CDR1 SGHNT, CDR2 YENEEA. CDR3 sequence: CASRLTDTQYF. The CDR3 DNA reads as TGTGCCAGCAGACTGACAGATACGCAGTATTTT.

This clone turned up a few times. This chain links TRBV5-1 with TRBJ2-1, with 8 positions matching TRBD1. The germline CDR1 and CDR2 sequences are SGHRS and YFSETQ. There are 15 residues in the CDR3. The V and J ends lost 4 bases and 4 bases, in that order; junction bases with no gene match: 7. CDR3 coding DNA: TGCGCCAGCAGCGGGGACAGGAGCGCGTACAATGAGCAGTTCTTC. Its translation: CASSGDRSAYNEQFF.

CDR3 loop: CASSTDRHYNEQFF. Here the CDR3 DNA reads TGTGCCAGCAGTACCGACAGGCACTACAATGAGCAGTTCTTC. The chain combines TRBV6-4 with TRBJ2-1; D is perhaps TRBD1 (6 bases). The CDR3 length is 14 residues. The V end lost 5 bases, the J end lost 3 bases, and 11 bases lay between the germline ends. The germline gives CDR1 MRHNA, CDR2 SNTAGT.

V gene TRBV6-5 combines with J gene TRBJ2-7; 8 bases line up with TRBD1. The germline CDR1 and CDR2 sequences are MNHEY and SVGAGI. J was trimmed by 1 base and V by 5 bases; bases with no gene match: 7. The CDR3 length is 15 residues. CDR3 DNA sequence: TGTGCCAGCAGTCATGACAGGGGCAGGTCCTACGAGCAGTACTTC. It specifies CASSHDRGRSYEQYF.

This clone was observed a handful of times. The genes are TRBV6-1 and TRBJ2-7, with TRBD2 as a possible D gene (5 bases). This CDR3 is 12 amino acids long. Between the trimmed V and J ends, which lost 10 bases and 1 base, there was a span of 11 bases. Germline lookup yields CDR1 MNHNS and CDR2 SASEGT. This chain's CDR3 is CATAGDSYEQYF. As DNA, the CDR3 is TGTGCCACCGCCGGGGATTCCTACGAGCAGTACTTC.

This clone was seen more than once but under ten times. This chain connects TRBV18 to TRBJ2-1; 8 positions agree with TRBD2. Germline V gives CDR1 KGHSH, CDR2 LQKENI. This CDR3 comprises 16 residues. V lost 2 bases and J lost 5; bases outside the gene matches: 8. The CDR3 coding sequence is TGTGCCAGCTCACCAATGCTAGCGGGTATCCACAATGAGCAGTTCTTC. Its protein is CASSPMLAGIHNEQFF.

The sample holds a few counts of this clone. This chain joins TRBV29-1 and TRBJ2-3; 8 positions match TRBD1. After removal of 5 bases from V and 3 bases from J, the junction contained 13 bases not matched to a gene. CDR1 and CDR2 (germline): SQVTM, ANQGSEA. This CDR3 region has 16 residues. Here the CDR3 reads CSVPETGVLRTDTQYF. CDR3 bases: TGCAGCGTTCCCGAGACAGGGGTCTTGCGGACAGATACGCAGTATTTT.

The rearrangement uses TRBV7-3 and TRBJ2-1; 7 nucleotides agree with TRBD2. Looked up from germline, CDR1 is SGHTA and CDR2 is FQGTGA. This CDR3 contains 16 residues. V shed 5 bases, J shed 2 bases, and the junction held 9 bases outside the gene matches. The CDR3 DNA is TGTGCCAGCAGCGTTAAGAGAGGGACTACCTACAATGAGCAGTTCTTC. Protein: CASSVKRGTTYNEQFF.

This clone was observed a few times. The V call is TRBV15, the J call TRBJ2-1, with D possibly matching TRBD1 (6 bases). CDR1 and CDR2 from the germline V gene are LNHNV and YYDKDF (reference sequence). Trimming cost V 5 bases and J 7 bases, with 18 bases left between them. CDR3 length equals 15 residues. The DNA of the CDR3 is TGTGCCACCAGCGACCGGGACACGTTGAAGAATGAGCAGTTCTTC. This codes for CATSDRDTLKNEQFF.

This clone turned up a few times. V and J are TRBV25-1 and TRBJ2-5; 9 nucleotides match TRBD1. V shed 4 bases, J shed 5 bases, and the junction held 5 bases outside the gene matches. CDR3 size: 14 residues. The germline CDR1 and CDR2 sequences are MGHDK and SYGVNS. CDR3 nucleotides: TGTGCCAGCAGTGGCGGGACAGGGTGGGAGACCCAGTACTTC. Encoded protein: CASSGGTGWETQYF. The entire variable domain, with the rest obtained from reference TRBV25-1 and TRBJ2-5, is as follows: EADIYQTPRYLVIGTGKKITLECSQTMGHDKMYWYQQDPGMELHLIHYSYGVNSTEKGDLSSESTVSRIRTEHFPLTLESARPSHTSQYLCASSGGTGWETQYFGPGTRLLVL.

Only a few counts were recorded for this clone. The rearrangement links TRBV2 to TRBJ2-1; 7 bases line up with TRBD2. The V gene end was trimmed by 7 bases and the J gene end by 6 bases; junction bases not matched to a gene: 9. The CDR3 is 14 amino acids. The germline V gene has CDR1 SNHLY and CDR2 FYNNEI. CDR3 DNA sequence: TGTGCCAGCAACAGGATGGGACTACTCAATGAGCAGTTCTTC. Amino acids: CASNRMGLLNEQFF.